Below, 10 T cell receptor beta chains from the same sample are listed, as sequenced in a study of blood T cell repertoires in COVID-19. Profiled with immunoSEQ multiplex PCR; TCRdb holds only in-frame clones, not every one. The repertoire holds tens of thousands of clones, with approximately 90% as singletons. The sequencing sample was made of peripheral blood. The receptor set was obtained from a man in his fifties or sixties with active or convalescent COVID-19.

J is TRBJ1-4 and V is TRBV29-1, with D perhaps matching TRBD1 (5 bases). Germline loops: CDR1 SQVTM, CDR2 ANQGSEA. The CDR3 consists of 14 residues. V lost 7 bases and J lost 3, with 15 bases in between. CDR3 sequence (DNA): TGCAGCGCCGAGAACAGGAAACCTAATGAAAAACTGTTTTTT. Its translation is CSAENRKPNEKLFF.

This clone has a single count. The rearrangement joins TRBV6-5 to TRBJ2-1; 7 positions agree with TRBD2. Germline CDR1 and CDR2: MNHEY and SVGAGI. V was pared by 5 bases and J by 8 bases, with 3 bases of the junction left unmatched. The CDR3 has 12 residues. DNA for the CDR3: TGTGCCAGCAGTAGGACTAGGGATGAGCAGTTCTTC. It translates to CASSRTRDEQFF.

The chain carries TRBV3-1 (or the pseudogene TRBV3-2) and TRBJ1-1; D call uncertain. In germline, CDR1 is LGHDT, CDR2 YNNKEL (reference sequence). The V end lost 3 bases, the J end lost 6 bases, and 23 bases lay between the germline ends. The CDR3 consists of 17 residues. The CDR3 nucleotides are TGTGCCAGCAGCCACGCACCGGGAGGTAAACAAGGTGCTGAAGCTTTCTTT. This gives the protein CASSHAPGGKQGAEAFF.

In the case of this clone: A junction end diverges from the germline sequence, so it may reflect a read error. This chain joins TRBV20-1 and TRBJ2-4, with 11 bases lining up with TRBD2. The CDR3 runs 13 residues. Germline V gene sequence: CDR1 DFQATT, CDR2 SNEGSKA (reference sequence). CDR3 amino acids: CSASGIAGGPADF. The CDR3 DNA is TGCAGTGCTAGTGGGATAGCGGGAGGGCCGGCGGACTTC.

This rearrangement joins TRBV4-3 to TRBJ1-2; maybe TRBD1 (5 bases). CDR1 is LGHNA, CDR2 YSLEER, per germline. CDR3 length equals 15 residues. The V end was cut by 3 bases, the J end by 3 bases, with 14 bases between. This chain's CDR3 is CASSQKTGDYYGYTF. The CDR3 DNA reads TGCGCCAGCAGCCAGAAGACGGGGGATTACTATGGCTACACCTTC.

The table lists this clone with many counts. The chain employs TRBV7-2 and TRBJ2-7, with a tentative D call TRBD1 (6 bases). The CDR3 is 16 residues long. Germline CDR1 SGHTA, CDR2 FQGNSA. Trimming removed 5 bases at V and 2 bases at J, with 19 bases between. The CDR3 nucleotides are TGTGCCAGCAGCGCAAGAGCAGGGGAGCTCACCTACGAGCAGTACTTC. This sequence encodes CASSARAGELTYEQYF.

The chain combines TRBV28 with TRBJ2-1; 8 bases align to TRBD1. Germline CDR1 is MDHEN and CDR2 is SYDVKM. There are 14 residues in the CDR3. V gave up 4 bases and J gave up 5 bases; unmatched junction bases: 4. The CDR3 DNA reads as TGTGCCAGCAGTTCAGGGGGCGCGAACAATGAGCAGTTCTTC. Protein sequence: CASSSGGANNEQFF.

The chain links TRBV6-5 to TRBJ1-2; a weak D match, TRBD1 (6 bases). CDR1 MNHEY and CDR2 SVGAGI come from the germline V gene. This CDR3 region has 11 residues. V was cut by 7 bases and J by 7 bases, with 10 bases left in between. The CDR3 loop reads CASKKQGGYTF. DNA of the CDR3: TGTGCCAGCAAAAAACAGGGTGGCTACACCTTC.

The chain links TRBV6-5 to TRBJ2-7; 7 bases align to TRBD1. V trimming: 7 bases; J trimming: 0 bases; junction bases outside the gene matches: 9. CDR3 length: 15 amino acids. Germline CDR1 and CDR2: MNHEY and SVGAGI. This chain's CDR3 is CASKMSDRSSYEQYF. CDR3 nucleotides: TGTGCCAGCAAGATGTCGGACAGGAGCTCCTACGAGCAGTACTTC.

This sequence joins TRBV10-3 and TRBJ1-2; 9 bases are shared with TRBD1. In germline, CDR1 is ENHRY, CDR2 SYGVKD. This CDR3 spans 19 amino acids. Trimming removed 2 bases from V and 5 bases from J; junction bases left unmatched: 18. The CDR3 DNA sequence: TGTGCCATCAGTGAGGGAGGGGACAGGGCGGCCCCTCGGCGGTATGGCTACACCTTC. This sequence encodes CAISEGGDRAAPRRYGYTF.